One sample yielded the 9 T cell receptor beta chains listed below, sequenced in a study of cytomegalovirus exposure and HLA in healthy donors. The study ran its PCR with 60 Vbeta and 13 Jbeta primers. This table comes from immunoSEQ multiplex PCR, and its TCRdb copy is limited to in-frame clones, with some not included. The data contain 95,000 to 150,000 clones, over 60% of them singletons. The sequenced sample was PBMCs. The receptors shown here come from a human donor in good health.

This clone was seen a few times. Here the CDR3 DNA reads TGTGCCACCAGCAGAGATGGGACAGGGGTCGTAGATACGCAGTATTTT. Protein sequence: CATSRDGTGVVDTQYF. The genes are TRBV15 and TRBJ2-3, with 10 bases aligning to TRBD1. CDR1 and CDR2 (germline): LNHNV, YYDKDF (reference sequence). V trimming: 0 bases; J trimming: 5 bases; junction bases outside the gene matches: 5. The CDR3 is 16 amino acids.

The V gene is TRBV10-3, the J gene TRBJ1-2; 7 nucleotides match TRBD1. CDR1 is ENHRY, CDR2 SYGVKD, per germline. The V segment lost 2 bases and the J segment 6 bases; nucleotides outside the gene matches: 0. The CDR3 runs to 12 residues. CDR3 residues: CAISEDRDGYTF. DNA for the CDR3: TGTGCCATCAGTGAGGACAGGGATGGCTACACCTTC.

The gene calls are TRBV5-1 and TRBJ2-1; 9 bases align to TRBD2. J was trimmed by 5 bases and V by 6 bases; bases with no gene match: 18. Germline assignment: CDR1 SGHRS and CDR2 YFSETQ. The CDR3 consists of 18 residues. CDR3 residues: CASTLRYSGSARDNEQFF. The CDR3, as DNA: TGCGCCAGCACCCTCCGATATAGCGGGAGCGCGAGGGACAATGAGCAGTTCTTC.

V is TRBV19 and J is TRBJ2-7, with 8 bases fitting TRBD1. The V and J ends lost 6 bases and 1 base, in that order; junction bases with no gene match: 11. The CDR3 is 16 amino acids. The V gene's germline CDR1 is LNHDA and CDR2 SQIVND (reference sequence). CDR3 amino acids: CASRDGAGGSSYEQYF. For the CDR3, the DNA is TGTGCCAGTAGAGATGGGGCAGGGGGCTCTTCCTACGAGCAGTACTTC.

CDR3: CASSGGTGRLMNTEAFF. The CDR3, as DNA: TGTGCCAGCAGCGGCGGGACAGGGAGGCTCATGAACACTGAAGCTTTCTTT. This sequence joins TRBV21-1 and TRBJ1-1; the table gives TRBD1 as D, unverified against the DNA. TRBV21-1 is a documented pseudogene. The CDR3 is 17 amino acids.

This sequence joins TRBV10-1 and TRBJ1-2, with TRBD1 identical over 8 bases. Germline V CDR1 and CDR2: WNHNN, SYGVQD (reference sequence). V dropped 6 bases and J dropped 8; count of bases not matched to a gene: 8. The CDR3 extends over 13 amino acids. The CDR3 DNA reads as TGCGCCAGCAGCGGGACAGGCTGGGAAGGCTACACCTTC. It translates to CASSGTGWEGYTF.

CDR3 sequence: CASIGLAGVEQYF. The CDR3 DNA is TGTGCCAGCATAGGACTAGCGGGAGTTGAGCAGTACTTC. The chain combines TRBV28 with TRBJ2-7; 13 bases agree with TRBD2. J gave up 7 bases and V 7 bases, and 4 bases lay outside the gene matches. CDR3 size: 13 residues. CDR1 is MDHEN and CDR2 is SYDVKM in the germline V gene. Filled out from reference TRBV28 and TRBJ2-7, the complete variable domain reads DVKVTQSSRYLVKRTGEKVFLECVQDMDHENMFWYRQDPGLGLRLIYFSYDVKMKEKGDIPEGYSVSREKKERFSLILESASTNQTSMYLCASIGLAGVEQYFGPGTRLTVT.

This chain links TRBV5-1 with TRBJ2-3; 10 bases fit TRBD1. CDR3 length: 16 amino acids. Per the germline V gene, CDR1 is SGHRS and CDR2 is YFSETQ. J was trimmed by 2 bases and V by 4 bases; bases with no gene match: 7. CDR3 sequence reads: CASSPGTGAPTDTQYF. The DNA for the CDR3 is TGCGCCAGCAGCCCAGGGACAGGGGCTCCCACAGATACGCAGTATTTT.

The gene calls are TRBV5-1 and TRBJ1-4; the D gene is possibly TRBD1 (6 bases). There are 19 residues in the CDR3. Deletions cut 3 bases from V and 0 bases from J, with 21 bases between. The germline V gene has CDR1 SGHRS and CDR2 YFSETQ. The CDR3 DNA is TGCGCCAGCAGCTCCAACCTTAGGGGGGGGGATGCAACTAATGAAAAACTGTTTTTT. Translating it yields CASSSNLRGGDATNEKLFF.